This entry concerns a single T cell receptor beta chain. The antigen is not known. V lost 6 bases and J 3 bases, leaving 17 bases between the germline ends. There are 15 residues in the CDR3. The germline V gene encodes CDR1 LGHNA and CDR2 YNFKEQ. These data are taken from a study of STAT5B mutations in CD4+ large granular lymphocyte leukemia. Study-wide results and caveats: Patient CD4-sorted repertoires looked more clonal than healthy CD4+ repertoires, even without putative leukemic clones.

Sequencing was at survey level. Produced via immunoSEQ multiplex PCR; TCRdb's table is partial and in-frame only. This sample has fewer than 45,000 clones, with 70% to 85% found just once. The clonotype was recovered from a human donor in good health. V usage is TRBV4-2 and J usage is TRBJ1-2; unclear D gene. The sample was CD4+ T cells from blood buffy coats. Here the CDR3 reads CASSRTGATDYGYTF. The CDR3 bases are TGTGCCAGCAGTAGGACCGGAGCTACAGACTATGGCTACACCTTC.